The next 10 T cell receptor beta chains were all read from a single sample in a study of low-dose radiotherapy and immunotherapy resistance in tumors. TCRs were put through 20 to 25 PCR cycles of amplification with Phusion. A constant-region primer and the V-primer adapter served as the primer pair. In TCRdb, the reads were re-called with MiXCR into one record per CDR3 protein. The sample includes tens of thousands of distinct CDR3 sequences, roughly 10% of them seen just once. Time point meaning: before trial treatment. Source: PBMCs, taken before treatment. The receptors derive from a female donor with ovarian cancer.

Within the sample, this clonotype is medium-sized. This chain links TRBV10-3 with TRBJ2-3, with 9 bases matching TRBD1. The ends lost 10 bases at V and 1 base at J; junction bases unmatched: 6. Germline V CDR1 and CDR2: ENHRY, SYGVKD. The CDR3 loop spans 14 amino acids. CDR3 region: CASSGTGRTDTQYF. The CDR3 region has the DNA TGTGCCAGCTCCGGGACAGGGCGCACAGATACGCAGTATTTT.

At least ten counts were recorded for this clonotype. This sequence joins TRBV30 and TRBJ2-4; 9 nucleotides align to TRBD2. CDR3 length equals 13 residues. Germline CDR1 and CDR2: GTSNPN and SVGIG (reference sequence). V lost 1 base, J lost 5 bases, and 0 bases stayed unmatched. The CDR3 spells CAWSGLAENIQYF. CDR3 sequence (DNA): TGTGCCTGGAGTGGACTAGCGGAAAACATTCAGTACTTC.

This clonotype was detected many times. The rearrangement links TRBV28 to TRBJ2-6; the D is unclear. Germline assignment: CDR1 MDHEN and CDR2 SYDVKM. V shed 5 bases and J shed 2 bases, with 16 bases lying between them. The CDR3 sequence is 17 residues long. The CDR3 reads CASSPRAGSTGANVLTF. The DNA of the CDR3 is TGTGCCAGCAGTCCTCGGGCAGGATCAACTGGGGCCAACGTCCTGACTTTC.

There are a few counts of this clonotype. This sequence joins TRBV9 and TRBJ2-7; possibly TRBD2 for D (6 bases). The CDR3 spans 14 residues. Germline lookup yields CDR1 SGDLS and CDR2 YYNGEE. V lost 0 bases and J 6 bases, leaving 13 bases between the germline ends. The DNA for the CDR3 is TGTGCCAGCAGCGTAGGCGGGGCACGGGTCGAGCAGTACTTC. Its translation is CASSVGGARVEQYF.

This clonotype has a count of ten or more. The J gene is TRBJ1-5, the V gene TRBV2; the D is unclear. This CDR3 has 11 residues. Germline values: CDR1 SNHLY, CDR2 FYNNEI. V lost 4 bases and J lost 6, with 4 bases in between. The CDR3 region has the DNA TGTGCCAGCAGTGCAAGTCAGCCCCAGCATTTT. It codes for CASSASQPQHF.

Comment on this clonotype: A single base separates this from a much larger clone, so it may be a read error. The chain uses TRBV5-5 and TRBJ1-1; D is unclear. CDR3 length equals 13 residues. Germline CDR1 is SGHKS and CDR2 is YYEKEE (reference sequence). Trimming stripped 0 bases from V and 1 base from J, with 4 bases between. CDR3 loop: CASSLGRNTEAFF. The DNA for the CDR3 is TGTGCCAGCAGCTTGGGAAGGAACACTGAAGCTTTCTTT.

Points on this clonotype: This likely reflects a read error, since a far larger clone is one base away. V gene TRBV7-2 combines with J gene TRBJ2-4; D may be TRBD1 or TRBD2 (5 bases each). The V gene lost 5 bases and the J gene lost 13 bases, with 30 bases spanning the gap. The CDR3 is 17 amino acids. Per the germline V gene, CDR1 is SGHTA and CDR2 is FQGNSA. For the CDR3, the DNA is TGTGCCAGCAGCCGCAAACCGGGACCCACAGCTTACAATGAGCAGTACTTC. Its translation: CASSRKPGPTAYNEQYF. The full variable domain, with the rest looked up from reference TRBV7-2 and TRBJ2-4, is GAGVSQSPSNKVTEKGKDVELRCDPISGHTALYWYRQSLGQGLEFLIYFQGNSAPDKSGLPSDRFSAERTGGSVSTLTIQRTQQEDSAVYLCASSRKPGPTAYNEQYFGAGTRLSVL.

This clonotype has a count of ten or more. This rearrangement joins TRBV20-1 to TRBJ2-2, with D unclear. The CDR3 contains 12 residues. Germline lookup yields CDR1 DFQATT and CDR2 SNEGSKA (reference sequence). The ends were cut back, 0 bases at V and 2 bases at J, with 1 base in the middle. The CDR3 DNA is TGCAGTGCTAGAGACAACACCGGGGAGCTGTTTTTT. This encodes CSARDNTGELFF.

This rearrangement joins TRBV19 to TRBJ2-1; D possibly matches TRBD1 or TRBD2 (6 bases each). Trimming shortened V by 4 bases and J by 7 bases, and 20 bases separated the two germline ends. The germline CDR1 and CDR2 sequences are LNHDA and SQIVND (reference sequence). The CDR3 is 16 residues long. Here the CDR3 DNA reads TGTGCCAGTAGTACGCGACCCTCTACAGGGAGGAATGAGCAGTTCTTC. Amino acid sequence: CASSTRPSTGRNEQFF.

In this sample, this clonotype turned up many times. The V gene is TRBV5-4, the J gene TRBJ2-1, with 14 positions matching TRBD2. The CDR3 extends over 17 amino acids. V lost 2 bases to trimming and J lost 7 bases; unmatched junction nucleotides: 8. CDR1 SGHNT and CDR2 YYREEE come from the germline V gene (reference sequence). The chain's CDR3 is CASSFDGLAGGPNEQFF. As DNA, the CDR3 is TGTGCCAGCAGCTTTGACGGACTAGCGGGAGGTCCTAATGAGCAGTTCTTC.